This paragraph reports one T cell receptor beta chain. Its antigen remains unidentified. TCRdb keeps only in-frame clones here, not all; method: immunoSEQ multiplex PCR. The sample records about 97,000 clones, roughly 90% being singletons. This entry belongs to a study of graft-versus-host responses after intestinal transplantation. Study-wide context: Among the recipients, transplants were multivisceral, liver-intestinal, or isolated intestinal. Uniformly, recipients were administered anti-thymocyte globulin induction with subsequent tacrolimus and steroids for 2 to 3 years.

Trimming shortened V by 4 bases and J by 0 bases, and 13 bases separated the two germline ends. The CDR3 loop spans 17 amino acids. The V gene's germline CDR1 is LGHNT and CDR2 FRNRAP. Whole-study findings and limits: Early post-transplant HvG declines showed an association with peak circulating GvH clone levels.

The sample in question was PBMCs, obtained around 68 weeks after intestinal transplant. The chain couples TRBV12-5 to TRBJ1-6; D may be TRBD1 (6 bases). This sequence was found in a human patient who received an intestinal transplant, so some T cells may come from the graft donor. The CDR3 here is CASGSPGESSYNSPLHF. The CDR3 DNA reads as TGTGCTAGTGGTTCGCCAGGGGAGAGCTCCTATAATTCACCCCTCCACTTT.